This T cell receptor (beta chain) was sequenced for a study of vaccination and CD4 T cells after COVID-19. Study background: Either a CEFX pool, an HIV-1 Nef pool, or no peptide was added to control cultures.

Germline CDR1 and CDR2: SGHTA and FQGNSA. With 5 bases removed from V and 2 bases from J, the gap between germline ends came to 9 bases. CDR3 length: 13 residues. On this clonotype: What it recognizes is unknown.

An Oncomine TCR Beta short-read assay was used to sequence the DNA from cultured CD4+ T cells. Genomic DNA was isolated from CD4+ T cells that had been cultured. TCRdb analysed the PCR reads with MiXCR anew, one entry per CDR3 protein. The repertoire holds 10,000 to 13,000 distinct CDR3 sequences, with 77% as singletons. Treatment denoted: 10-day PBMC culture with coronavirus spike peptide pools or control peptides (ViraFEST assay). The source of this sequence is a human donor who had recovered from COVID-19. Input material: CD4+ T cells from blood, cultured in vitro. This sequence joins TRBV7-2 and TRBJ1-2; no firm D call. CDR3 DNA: TGTGCCAGCAGCCCAACAAGAAACTATGGCTACACCTTC. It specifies CASSPTRNYGYTF.